Listed below are T cell receptor beta chains from one sample, sequenced in a study of beta chain features in type 1 diabetes. The repertoire was sequenced with immunoSEQ multiplex PCR; TCRdb's copy has only in-frame clones and lacks some. The sample includes a few hundred thousand clones, about 15% of them seen just once. The specimen was naive CD4+ T cells from blood. These receptors were obtained from a woman between 18 and 29 years old in good health. Each CDR3 is given with its conserved first and last residue. A D gene is named only where the DNA matches it firmly. Clone size is not always given. Where it is, it says once, few, many or a class for expanded clones.

V	D	size	J	length	CDR3	DNA
TRBV7-9	TRBD2	-	TRBJ2-1	17	CASSLVSGRDLYNEQFF	TGTGCCAGCAGCTTAGTATCGGGGAGGGATCTGTACAATGAGCAGTTCTTC
TRBV30	-	-	TRBJ2-1	13	CAWRRNLVNEQFF	TGTGCCTGGAGGCGAAACCTAGTCAATGAGCAGTTCTTC
TRBV11-3	-	-	TRBJ2-1	13	CASSRGGRGEQFF	TGTGCCAGCAGTAGGGGGGGACGGGGTGAGCAGTTCTTC
TRBV2	TRBD2	few	TRBJ2-1	14	CASSEGLATNEQFF	TGTGCCAGCAGTGAGGGACTAGCGACCAATGAGCAGTTCTTC
TRBV18	TRBD2	-	TRBJ2-7	14	CASSRGTSDYEQYF	TGTGCCAGCTCACGGGGGACTAGCGATTACGAGCAGTACTTC
TRBV7-9	-	-	TRBJ1-1	14	CASSLGQGYTEAFF	TGTGCCAGCAGCTTAGGGCAGGGGTACACTGAAGCTTTCTTT
TRBV2	-	few	TRBJ1-2	11	CASRLSGGYTF	TGTGCCAGCAGGCTCTCGGGGGGCTACACCTTC
TRBV27	-	few	TRBJ1-5	14	CASSLKAGNQPQHF	TGTGCCAGCAGTTTAAAGGCAGGGAATCAGCCCCAGCATTTT
TRBV2	-	-	TRBJ2-7	11	CASTFDRLGSF	TGTGCCAGCACCTTTGACAGGCTCGGATCCTTC
TRBV20-1	-	-	TRBJ2-7	11	CSAPRGHEQYF	TGCAGTGCGCCTAGGGGCCACGAGCAGTACTTC
TRBV7-3	-	-	TRBJ2-5	14	CASSRFGDNRIKYF	TGTGCCAGCAGCCGTTTTGGGGACAATCGAATTAAGTACTTC
TRBV7-2	-	few	TRBJ2-7	15	CASSPGLLSSYEQYF	TGTGCCAGCAGCCCGGGACTCCTTAGCTCCTACGAGCAGTACTTC
TRBV18	TRBD1	few	TRBJ1-5	14	CASSPGQGEQPQHF	TGTGCCAGCTCACCGGGACAGGGGGAACAGCCCCAGCATTTT
TRBV9	TRBD2	few	TRBJ2-1	16	CASSPHGTSDGDEQFF	TGTGCCAGCAGCCCCCACGGGACTAGCGATGGCGATGAGCAGTTCTTC
TRBV4-1	TRBD1	-	TRBJ1-2	16	CASSPPRTGDLYGYTF	TGCGCCAGCAGCCCACCCCGGACAGGGGACCTCTATGGCTACACCTTC
TRBV19	TRBD2	-	TRBJ2-1	12	CASSREGDEQFF	TGTGCCAGTAGCCGGGAGGGGGATGAGCAGTTCTTC
TRBV6-6	-	few	TRBJ1-1	13	CASSYVPDTEAFF	TGTGCCAGCAGTTACGTTCCAGACACTGAAGCTTTCTTT
TRBV7-9	TRBD1	-	TRBJ1-2	15	CASSWWTGRDYGYTF	TGTGCCAGCAGCTGGTGGACAGGGAGGGACTATGGCTACACCTTC
TRBV4-3	-	-	TRBJ2-6	13	CASSQGSPVVLTF	TGCGCCAGCAGCCAGGGCTCACCGGTCGTCCTGACTTTC
TRBV6-5	TRBD2	-	TRBJ2-7	14	CASSYRTSGYEQYF	TGTGCCAGCAGTTACCGGACTAGCGGCTACGAGCAGTACTTC
TRBV29-1	-	-	TRBJ2-7	13	CSVEDWGRYEQYF	TGCAGCGTGGAAGACTGGGGCCGCTACGAGCAGTACTTC
TRBV30	-	few	TRBJ1-4	16	CAWSAGAPGLSEKLFF	TGTGCCTGGAGTGCCGGAGCCCCAGGGTTAAGTGAAAAACTGTTTTTT
TRBV6-5	-	few	TRBJ2-1	12	CASSYVGDEQFF	TGTGCCAGCAGTTATGTGGGAGATGAGCAGTTCTTC
TRBV27	TRBD1	-	TRBJ2-5	13	CASSSDRAGNQYF	TGTGCCAGCAGTTCGGACAGGGCCGGCAATCAGTACTTC
TRBV29-1	-	few	TRBJ1-5	14	CRGKGRNSNQPQHF	TGCAGGGGGAAGGGGCGGAATAGCAATCAGCCCCAGCATTTT
TRBV7-2	TRBD2	few	TRBJ2-7	15	CASSYSGRYVAEQYF	TGTGCCAGCAGCTACAGCGGGAGATACGTCGCCGAGCAGTACTTC
TRBV29-1	TRBD1	-	TRBJ2-5	14	CSVASGTGGVTQYF	TGCAGCGTTGCTTCCGGGACAGGGGGAGTGACCCAGTACTTC
TRBV6-5	-	-	TRBJ2-3	15	CASSLIGSSTDTQYF	TGTGCCAGCAGTTTGATCGGGTCCAGCACAGATACGCAGTATTTT
TRBV18	-	few	TRBJ1-5	13	CASSPRGWEPQHF	TGTGCCAGCTCACCAAGGGGTTGGGAGCCCCAGCATTTT
TRBV19	TRBD1	few	TRBJ1-1	15	CASSKGATGNTEAFF	TGTGCCAGTAGTAAGGGGGCGACAGGGAACACTGAAGCTTTCTTT
TRBV27	TRBD2	-	TRBJ2-5	15	CASSYAWTSAKTQYF	TGTGCCAGCAGTTACGCTTGGACTAGCGCCAAGACCCAGTACTTC
TRBV6-5	TRBD2	-	TRBJ2-3	15	CASRRRGLAGDTQYF	TGTGCCAGCAGGCGACGGGGACTAGCGGGAGATACGCAGTATTTT
TRBV30	-	few	TRBJ1-1	13	CAWRTYGDGEAFF	TGTGCCTGGAGGACCTACGGGGATGGGGAAGCTTTCTTT
TRBV19	-	few	TRBJ2-2	11	CACQVTGELFF	TGTGCCTGCCAGGTCACCGGGGAGCTGTTTTTT
TRBV28	TRBD2	few	TRBJ2-3	16	CASSFTASGNTDTQYF	TGTGCCAGCAGTTTTACGGCTAGCGGGAACACAGATACGCAGTATTTT
TRBV9	-	few	TRBJ2-2	11	CASTRTGELFF	TGTGCCAGCACGCGAACCGGGGAGCTGTTTTTT
TRBV4-1	TRBD1	few	TRBJ1-2	16	CASSQDGQGLQGGYTF	TGCGCCAGCAGCCAAGATGGACAGGGACTACAAGGAGGCTACACCTTC
TRBV28	-	-	TRBJ1-1	13	CASSSQLYTEAFF	TGTGCCAGCAGTTCCCAATTGTACACTGAAGCTTTCTTT
TRBV6-5	-	few	TRBJ2-7	14	CASRRLGSVREQYF	TGTGCCAGCAGGCGGCTAGGATCGGTCCGCGAGCAGTACTTC
TRBV29-1	-	-	TRBJ2-1	11	CSVEKAPTKFF	TGCAGCGTTGAAAAAGCGCCCACAAAATTCTTC
TRBV4-1	-	few	TRBJ2-3	16	CASIRRAGFLHDTQYF	TGCGCCAGCATTCGTCGGGCGGGATTCCTCCACGATACGCAGTATTTT
TRBV30	-	-	TRBJ2-7	13	CAWSHVQVYEQYF	TGTGCCTGGAGTCATGTACAGGTCTACGAGCAGTACTTC
TRBV7-9	-	few	TRBJ2-3	13	CASSLGGPDTQYF	TGTGCCAGCAGCTTAGGGGGCCCAGATACGCAGTATTTT
TRBV29-1	TRBD1	few	TRBJ2-7	11	CSVDGTGGVYF	TGCAGCGTTGATGGGACAGGGGGCGTGTACTTC